This T cell receptor beta chain was captured by sequencing in a study of shared clonotypes between healthy human individuals. The germline V gene encodes CDR1 LNHNV and CDR2 YYDKDF (reference sequence). V was trimmed by 0 bases and J by 2 bases, leaving 26 bases between them. The CDR3 is made up of 20 amino acids. This clone was seen only a few times. Using immunoSEQ multiplex PCR, the repertoire was profiled, and TCRdb retains in-frame clones only, with some absent. The repertoire has about 360,000 clones, less than 75% of them found once; the top ten carry 8% to 13%. Specimen: memory CD4+ T cells sorted from blood. Regarding subset: CD45RA-negative fraction. The V gene is TRBV15, the J gene TRBJ2-7, with a possible D match to TRBD2 (6 bases). This clonotype was obtained from a man aged 30 to 45 in good health. In nucleotides, the CDR3 is TGTGCCACCAGCAGAGATGGGTGGCCCAGTAACAGGTCGGGAGCCTACGAGCAGTACTTC. Protein sequence: CATSRDGWPSNRSGAYEQYF.